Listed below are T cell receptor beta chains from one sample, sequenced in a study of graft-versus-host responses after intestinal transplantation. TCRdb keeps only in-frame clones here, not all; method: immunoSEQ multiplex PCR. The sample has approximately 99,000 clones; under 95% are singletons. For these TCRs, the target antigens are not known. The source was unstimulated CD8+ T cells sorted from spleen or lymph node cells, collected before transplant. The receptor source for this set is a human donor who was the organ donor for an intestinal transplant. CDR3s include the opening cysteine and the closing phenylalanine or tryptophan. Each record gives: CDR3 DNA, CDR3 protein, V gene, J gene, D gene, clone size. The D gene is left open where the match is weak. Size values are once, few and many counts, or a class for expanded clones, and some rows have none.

CDR3 DNA: TGTGCCAGCAGCTTAAGCCTAGCGGGAGGGGAGGATGAGACCCAGTACTTC
CDR3 protein: CASSLSLAGGEDETQYF
V gene: TRBV11-3
J gene: TRBJ2-5
D gene: TRBD2
clone size: once

CDR3 DNA: TGTGCCAGCAGCTTAAAGCACAGGGACGAGCAGTACTTC
CDR3 protein: CASSLKHRDEQYF
V gene: TRBV7-2
J gene: TRBJ2-7
D gene: -
clone size: -

CDR3 DNA: TGTGCCAGCAGAAGCCCTGGGGCCAACGTCCTGACTTTC
CDR3 protein: CASRSPGANVLTF
V gene: TRBV21-1
J gene: TRBJ2-6
D gene: -
clone size: -

CDR3 DNA: TGTGCCAGCAGCCAAGACATCTGGGACAGGACCCCCTACGAGCAGTACTTC
CDR3 protein: CASSQDIWDRTPYEQYF
V gene: TRBV4-2
J gene: TRBJ2-7
D gene: TRBD1
clone size: -

CDR3 DNA: TGTGCCAGCAGCACTACAGGGGGCAACGGCTACACCTTC
CDR3 protein: CASSTTGGNGYTF
V gene: TRBV27
J gene: TRBJ1-2
D gene: TRBD1
clone size: -

CDR3 DNA: TGTGCCAGCAGCCCCTCTAGTCTTACTGAAGCTTTCTTT
CDR3 protein: CASSPSSLTEAFF
V gene: TRBV5-6
J gene: TRBJ1-1
D gene: -
clone size: few

CDR3 DNA: TGTGCCTGGAATGGAGGAACTAATGAAAAACTGTTTTTT
CDR3 protein: CAWNGGTNEKLFF
V gene: TRBV30
J gene: TRBJ1-4
D gene: -
clone size: -

CDR3 DNA: TGTGCCAGCAGCCCCCGGACAGGGAGGTCTAACTATGGCTACACCTTC
CDR3 protein: CASSPRTGRSNYGYTF
V gene: TRBV28
J gene: TRBJ1-2
D gene: TRBD1
clone size: -

CDR3 DNA: TGTGCCAGCAGCAACCCTGCGGTCCCCTACGATGGCCTAAACATTCAGTACTTC
CDR3 protein: CASSNPAVPYDGLNIQYF
V gene: TRBV11-2
J gene: TRBJ2-4
D gene: -
clone size: -

CDR3 DNA: TGTGCCAGCAGCTTAGAACCAGGTACGAGCTCTGGAAACACCATATATTTT
CDR3 protein: CASSLEPGTSSGNTIYF
V gene: TRBV7-6
J gene: TRBJ1-3
D gene: -
clone size: -

CDR3 DNA: TGCGCCAGCAGCCAAGAGCAGGGGTGGGGAAACACCATATATTTT
CDR3 protein: CASSQEQGWGNTIYF
V gene: TRBV4-1
J gene: TRBJ1-3
D gene: -
clone size: few

CDR3 DNA: TGTGCCAGTAGTATTGTAGGGGCAAGGGGAGAAGCTTTCTTT
CDR3 protein: CASSIVGARGEAFF
V gene: TRBV19
J gene: TRBJ1-1
D gene: -
clone size: -

CDR3 DNA: TGTGCCAGCCGGAGGACGAACACCGGGGAGCTGTTTTTT
CDR3 protein: CASRRTNTGELFF
V gene: TRBV27
J gene: TRBJ2-2
D gene: -
clone size: -

CDR3 DNA: TGTGCCAGTTTTAGCGGGGGGAGGTACAATGAGCAGTTCTTC
CDR3 protein: CASFSGGRYNEQFF
V gene: TRBV6-5
J gene: TRBJ2-1
D gene: TRBD2
clone size: -

CDR3 DNA: TGTGCCAGCAGTGAATATTTTGAGACACATAACTATGGCTACACCTTC
CDR3 protein: CASSEYFETHNYGYTF
V gene: TRBV25-1
J gene: TRBJ1-2
D gene: -
clone size: -

CDR3 DNA: TGCGCCAGCAGCCAAGCATTAGCGGGAAATAATGAGCAGTTCTTC
CDR3 protein: CASSQALAGNNEQFF
V gene: TRBV4-1
J gene: TRBJ2-1
D gene: TRBD2
clone size: -

CDR3 DNA: TGTGCCAGCAGGTATACAGGGGGCGGAACTGAAGCTTTCTTT
CDR3 protein: CASRYTGGGTEAFF
V gene: TRBV7-3
J gene: TRBJ1-1
D gene: TRBD1
clone size: -

CDR3 DNA: TGTGCCAGCAGCCTATGGACAGGGGAAGTTGCTTTCTTT
CDR3 protein: CASSLWTGEVAFF
V gene: TRBV11-2
J gene: TRBJ1-1
D gene: TRBD1
clone size: -

CDR3 DNA: TGCGCCAGCAGCCAAGATGAGGACCGGGAGGTCAGCAATGAGCAGTTCTTC
CDR3 protein: CASSQDEDREVSNEQFF
V gene: TRBV4-1
J gene: TRBJ2-1
D gene: TRBD2
clone size: -

CDR3 DNA: TGTGCCAGCAGCCAAGATATTAAGGCGGGAAAAAAGTACGAGCAGTACTTC
CDR3 protein: CASSQDIKAGKKYEQYF
V gene: TRBV4-2
J gene: TRBJ2-7
D gene: -
clone size: -

CDR3 DNA: TGTGCCAGCAGCACCAGGACTAGTTCGGATACGCAGTATTTT
CDR3 protein: CASSTRTSSDTQYF
V gene: TRBV13
J gene: TRBJ2-3
D gene: TRBD2
clone size: -

CDR3 DNA: TGTGCCAGCAGCGTAGGGTCAGGGTTCTCTGGAAACACCATATATTTT
CDR3 protein: CASSVGSGFSGNTIYF
V gene: TRBV9
J gene: TRBJ1-3
D gene: -
clone size: once

CDR3 DNA: TGTGCCAGCAGCGGACAATATGGCTACACCTTC
CDR3 protein: CASSGQYGYTF
V gene: TRBV9
J gene: TRBJ1-2
D gene: -
clone size: once

CDR3 DNA: TGTGCCAGCAGAACCATCAGGGGCAGGGGGGAGCTGTTTTTT
CDR3 protein: CASRTIRGRGELFF
V gene: TRBV2
J gene: TRBJ2-2
D gene: -
clone size: -

CDR3 DNA: TGTGCCAGCCTGGGACAGGGGAATCGGGGGACTGAAGCTTTCTTT
CDR3 protein: CASLGQGNRGTEAFF
V gene: TRBV19
J gene: TRBJ1-1
D gene: TRBD1
clone size: -

CDR3 DNA: TGCGCCAGCAGTGCGGGTAGCACAGATACGCAGTATTTT
CDR3 protein: CASSAGSTDTQYF
V gene: TRBV10-1
J gene: TRBJ2-3
D gene: -
clone size: -

CDR3 DNA: TGTGCCACCAGCAAATTGGACACTTCGAACACCGGGGAGCTGTTTTTT
CDR3 protein: CATSKLDTSNTGELFF
V gene: TRBV15
J gene: TRBJ2-2
D gene: -
clone size: -

CDR3 DNA: TGTGCCAGCAGCTTAAAGGTCGCTGCAGGGGATCCCAATGAGCAGTTCTTC
CDR3 protein: CASSLKVAAGDPNEQFF
V gene: TRBV7-3
J gene: TRBJ2-1
D gene: -
clone size: -

CDR3 DNA: TGTGCCAGTATGTCGTGGCGGGGGGCCCCGGGACTTGGCGACCAAGAGACCCAGTACTTC
CDR3 protein: CASMSWRGAPGLGDQETQYF
V gene: TRBV19
J gene: TRBJ2-5
D gene: TRBD2
clone size: -

CDR3 DNA: TGCGCCAGCAGTGATAGCGGGAGTGCAGATACGCAGTATTTT
CDR3 protein: CASSDSGSADTQYF
V gene: TRBV10-1
J gene: TRBJ2-3
D gene: TRBD2
clone size: -

CDR3 DNA: TGTGCCAGTGCCCGGGGTGGATTTTACTATGGCTACACCTTC
CDR3 protein: CASARGGFYYGYTF
V gene: TRBV28
J gene: TRBJ1-2
D gene: -
clone size: -

CDR3 DNA: TGTGCCAGCAGCCCGAGGGATCAAGAGACCCAGTACTTC
CDR3 protein: CASSPRDQETQYF
V gene: TRBV5-4
J gene: TRBJ2-5
D gene: -
clone size: -

CDR3 DNA: TGTGCCAGCAGTCCCGGACTAGTTTCCTACGAGCAGTACTTC
CDR3 protein: CASSPGLVSYEQYF
V gene: TRBV6-6
J gene: TRBJ2-7
D gene: TRBD2
clone size: -

CDR3 DNA: TGTGCCAGCAGCCCAACCCTGGGGCCACAAGAGACCCAGTACTTC
CDR3 protein: CASSPTLGPQETQYF
V gene: TRBV7-3
J gene: TRBJ2-5
D gene: -
clone size: -

CDR3 DNA: TGTGCCAGCAGCTTCGGGGGGGCCGGGTTGGTCTTC
CDR3 protein: CASSFGGAGLVF
V gene: TRBV5-6
J gene: TRBJ2-1
D gene: TRBD2
clone size: -

CDR3 DNA: TGTGCCAGCAGCTCTAACCAAGCGGGAGTGGACAATGAGCAGTTCTTC
CDR3 protein: CASSSNQAGVDNEQFF
V gene: TRBV5-4
J gene: TRBJ2-1
D gene: TRBD2
clone size: -

CDR3 DNA: TGTGCCAGTAGTATCGGGGGGAGCTATGGCCACACCTTC
CDR3 protein: CASSIGGSYGHTF
V gene: TRBV19
J gene: TRBJ1-2
D gene: -
clone size: -

CDR3 DNA: TGCGCCAGCAGCCAACAACAGGAATCCTACGAGCAGTACTTC
CDR3 protein: CASSQQQESYEQYF
V gene: TRBV4-1
J gene: TRBJ2-7
D gene: -
clone size: -

CDR3 DNA: TGTGCCAGCAGTTATTGGACAGGGTATGGCTACACCTTC
CDR3 protein: CASSYWTGYGYTF
V gene: TRBV6-6
J gene: TRBJ1-2
D gene: TRBD1
clone size: -